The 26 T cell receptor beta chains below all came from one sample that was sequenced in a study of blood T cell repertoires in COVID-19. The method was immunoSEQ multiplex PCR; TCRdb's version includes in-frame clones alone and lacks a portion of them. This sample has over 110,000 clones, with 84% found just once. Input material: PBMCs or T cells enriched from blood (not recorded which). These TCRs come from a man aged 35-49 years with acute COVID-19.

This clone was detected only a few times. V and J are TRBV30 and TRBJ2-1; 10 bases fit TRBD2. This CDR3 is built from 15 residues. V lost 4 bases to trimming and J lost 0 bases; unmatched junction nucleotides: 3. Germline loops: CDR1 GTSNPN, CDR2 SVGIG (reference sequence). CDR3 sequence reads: CAWTSGGSSYNEQFF. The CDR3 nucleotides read TGTGCCTGGACTAGCGGGGGTAGCTCCTACAATGAGCAGTTCTTC.

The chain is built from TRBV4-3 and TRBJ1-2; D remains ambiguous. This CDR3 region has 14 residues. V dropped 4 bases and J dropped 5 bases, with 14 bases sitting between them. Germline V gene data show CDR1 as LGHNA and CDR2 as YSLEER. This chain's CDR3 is CASSLGLVGYGYTF. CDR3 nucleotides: TGCGCCAGCAGCCTTGGCCTGGTCGGGTATGGCTACACCTTC.

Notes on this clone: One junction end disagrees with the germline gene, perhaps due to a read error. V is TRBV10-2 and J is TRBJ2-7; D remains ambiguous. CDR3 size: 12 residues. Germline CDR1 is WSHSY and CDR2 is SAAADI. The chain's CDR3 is CASREFIYEQYF. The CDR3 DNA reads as TGCGCCAGCAGGGAGTTCATCTACGAGCAGTACTTC.

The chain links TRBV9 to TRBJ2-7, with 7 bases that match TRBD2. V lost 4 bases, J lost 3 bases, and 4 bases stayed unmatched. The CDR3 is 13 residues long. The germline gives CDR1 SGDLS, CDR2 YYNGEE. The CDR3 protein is CASSKREDYEQYF. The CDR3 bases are TGTGCCAGCAGCAAGCGGGAAGACTACGAGCAGTACTTC.

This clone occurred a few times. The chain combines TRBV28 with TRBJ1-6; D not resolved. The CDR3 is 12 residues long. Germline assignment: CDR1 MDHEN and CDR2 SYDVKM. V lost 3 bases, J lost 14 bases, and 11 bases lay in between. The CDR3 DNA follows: TGTGCCAGCAGTTTTGCGACAAGCACCCTCCACTTT. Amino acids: CASSFATSTLHF.

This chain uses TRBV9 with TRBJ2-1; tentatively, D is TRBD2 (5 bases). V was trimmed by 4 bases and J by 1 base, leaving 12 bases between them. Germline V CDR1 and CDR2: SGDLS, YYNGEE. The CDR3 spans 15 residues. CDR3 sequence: CASSPGGGSYNEQFF. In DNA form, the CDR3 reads TGTGCCAGCAGCCCCGGCGGAGGTTCCTACAATGAGCAGTTCTTC.

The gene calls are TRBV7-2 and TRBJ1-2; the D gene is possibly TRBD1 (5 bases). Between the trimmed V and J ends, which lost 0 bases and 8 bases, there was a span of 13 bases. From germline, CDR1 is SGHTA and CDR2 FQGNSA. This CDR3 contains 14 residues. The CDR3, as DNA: TGTGCCAGCAGCTTAGCGGATGGGGGGGAAGGCTACACCTTC. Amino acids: CASSLADGGEGYTF.

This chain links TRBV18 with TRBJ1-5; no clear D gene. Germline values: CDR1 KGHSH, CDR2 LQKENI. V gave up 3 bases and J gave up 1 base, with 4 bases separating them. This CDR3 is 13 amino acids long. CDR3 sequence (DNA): TGTGCCAGCTCACCCCTAAGCAATCAGCCCCAGCATTTT. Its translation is CASSPLSNQPQHF.

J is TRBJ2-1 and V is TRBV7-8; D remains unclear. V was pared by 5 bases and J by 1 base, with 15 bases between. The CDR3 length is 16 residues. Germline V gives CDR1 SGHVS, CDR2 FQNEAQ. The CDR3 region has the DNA TGTGCCAGCAGCATCAGAATCGGGTCATCCTACAATGAGCAGTTCTTC. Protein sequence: CASSIRIGSSYNEQFF.

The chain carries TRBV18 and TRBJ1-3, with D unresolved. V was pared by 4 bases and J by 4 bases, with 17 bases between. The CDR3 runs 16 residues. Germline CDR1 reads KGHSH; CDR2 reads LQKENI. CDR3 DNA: TGTGCCAGCTCACGCGAGGACGGTCCGGGGGGAAACACCATATATTTT. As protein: CASSREDGPGGNTIYF. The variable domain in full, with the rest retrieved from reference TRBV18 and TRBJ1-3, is NAGVMQNPRHLVRRRGQEARLRCSPMKGHSHVYWYRQLPEEGLKFMVYLQKENIIDESGMPKERFSAEFPKEGPSILRIQQVVRGDSAAYFCASSREDGPGGNTIYFGEGSWLTVV.

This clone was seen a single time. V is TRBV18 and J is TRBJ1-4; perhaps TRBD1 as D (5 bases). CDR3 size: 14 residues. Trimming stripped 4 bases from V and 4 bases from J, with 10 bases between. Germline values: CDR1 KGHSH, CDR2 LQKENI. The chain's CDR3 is CASSQTGGNEKLFF. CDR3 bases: TGTGCCAGCTCACAGACGGGGGGTAATGAAAAACTGTTTTTT.

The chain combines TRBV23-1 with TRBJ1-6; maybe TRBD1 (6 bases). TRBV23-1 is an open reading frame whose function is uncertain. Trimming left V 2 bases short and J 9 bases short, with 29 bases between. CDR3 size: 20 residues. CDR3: CASSQESPPRTEGYTSPLHF. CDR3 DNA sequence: TGCGCCAGCAGTCAAGAATCGCCTCCCCGGACAGAGGGGTACACTTCACCCCTCCACTTT.

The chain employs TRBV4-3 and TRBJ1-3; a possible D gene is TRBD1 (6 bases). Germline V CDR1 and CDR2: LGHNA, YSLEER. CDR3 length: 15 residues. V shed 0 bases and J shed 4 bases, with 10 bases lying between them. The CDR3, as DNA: TGCGCCAGCAGCCAAGATCGGACAGAAGGAAACACCATATATTTT. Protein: CASSQDRTEGNTIYF.

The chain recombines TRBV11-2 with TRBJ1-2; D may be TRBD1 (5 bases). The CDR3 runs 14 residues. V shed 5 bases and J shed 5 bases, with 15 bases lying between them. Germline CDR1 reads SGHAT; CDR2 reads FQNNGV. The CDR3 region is CASSQSYPGYGYTF. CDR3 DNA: TGTGCCAGCAGCCAATCCTACCCAGGGTATGGCTACACCTTC.

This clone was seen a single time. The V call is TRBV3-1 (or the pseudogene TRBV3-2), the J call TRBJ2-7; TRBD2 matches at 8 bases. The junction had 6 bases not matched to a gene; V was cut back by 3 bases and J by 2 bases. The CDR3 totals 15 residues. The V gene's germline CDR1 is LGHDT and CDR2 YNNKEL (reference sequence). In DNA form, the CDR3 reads TGTGCCAGCAGCCATGGAACTAGCGGCACCTACGAGCAGTACTTC. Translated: CASSHGTSGTYEQYF.

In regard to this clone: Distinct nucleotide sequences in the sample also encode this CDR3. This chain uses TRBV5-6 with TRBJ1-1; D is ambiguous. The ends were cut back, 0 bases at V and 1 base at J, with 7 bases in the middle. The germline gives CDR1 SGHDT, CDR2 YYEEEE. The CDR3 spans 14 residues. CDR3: CASSLAPGNTEAFF. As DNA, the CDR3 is TGTGCCAGCAGCTTGGCCCCAGGGAACACTGAAGCTTTCTTT.

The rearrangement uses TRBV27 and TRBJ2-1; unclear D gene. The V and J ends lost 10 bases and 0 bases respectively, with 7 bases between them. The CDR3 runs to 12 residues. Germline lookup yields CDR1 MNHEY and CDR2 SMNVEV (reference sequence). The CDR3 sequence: CAIKSSYNEQFF. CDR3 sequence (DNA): TGTGCCATCAAGAGCTCCTACAATGAGCAGTTCTTC.

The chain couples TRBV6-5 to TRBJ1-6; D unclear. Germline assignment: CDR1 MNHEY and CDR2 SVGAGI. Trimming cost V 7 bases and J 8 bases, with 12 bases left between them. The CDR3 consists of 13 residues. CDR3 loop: CASIPGFDSPLHF. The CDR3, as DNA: TGTGCCAGCATCCCCGGGTTTGATTCACCCCTCCACTTT.

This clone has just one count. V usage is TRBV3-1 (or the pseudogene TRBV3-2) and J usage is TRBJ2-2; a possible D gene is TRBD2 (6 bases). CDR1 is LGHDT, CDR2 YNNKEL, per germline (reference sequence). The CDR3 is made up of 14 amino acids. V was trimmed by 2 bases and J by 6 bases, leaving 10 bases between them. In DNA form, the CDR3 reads TGTGCCAGCAGCCAAATGGAGGGAGCCGGGGAGCTGTTTTTT. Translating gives CASSQMEGAGELFF.

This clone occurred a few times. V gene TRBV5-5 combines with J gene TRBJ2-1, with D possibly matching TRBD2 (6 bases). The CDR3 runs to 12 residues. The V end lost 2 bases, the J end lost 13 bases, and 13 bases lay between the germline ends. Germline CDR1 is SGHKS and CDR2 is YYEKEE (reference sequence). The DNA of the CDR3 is TGTGCCAGCAGCTTTCGGGACTTGGGTCAGTTCTTC. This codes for CASSFRDLGQFF.

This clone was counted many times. CDR3 residues: CASSSGPSGSTGVQYF. Here the CDR3 DNA reads TGTGCCAGCAGCTCAGGCCCTAGCGGATCGACTGGTGTGCAGTACTTC. This chain uses TRBV11-2 with TRBJ2-7, with 7 bases lining up with TRBD2. The V and J ends lost 4 bases and 9 bases, in that order; junction bases with no gene match: 18. The CDR3 contains 16 residues. The germline CDR1 and CDR2 sequences are SGHAT and FQNNGV.

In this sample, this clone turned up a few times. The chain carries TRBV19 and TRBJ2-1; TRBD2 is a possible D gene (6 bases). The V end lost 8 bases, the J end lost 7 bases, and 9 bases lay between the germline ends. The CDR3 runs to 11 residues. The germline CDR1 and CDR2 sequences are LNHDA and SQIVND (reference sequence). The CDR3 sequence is CASRLANEQFF. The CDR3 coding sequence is TGTGCCAGTCGGCTAGCGAATGAGCAGTTCTTC.

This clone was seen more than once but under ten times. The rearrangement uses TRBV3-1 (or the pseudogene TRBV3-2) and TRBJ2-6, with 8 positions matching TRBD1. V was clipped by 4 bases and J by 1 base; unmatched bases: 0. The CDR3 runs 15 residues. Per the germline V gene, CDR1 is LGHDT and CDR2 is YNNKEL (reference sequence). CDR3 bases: TGTGCCAGCAGCCGACAGGGGTCTGGGGCCAACGTCCTGACTTTC. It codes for CASSRQGSGANVLTF.

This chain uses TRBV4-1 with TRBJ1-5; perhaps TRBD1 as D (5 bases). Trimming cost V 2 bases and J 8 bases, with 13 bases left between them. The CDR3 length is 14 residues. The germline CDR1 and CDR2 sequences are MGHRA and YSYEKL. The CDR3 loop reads CASSQLGPGEPQHF. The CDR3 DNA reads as TGCGCCAGCAGCCAATTGGGGCCAGGCGAGCCCCAGCATTTT.

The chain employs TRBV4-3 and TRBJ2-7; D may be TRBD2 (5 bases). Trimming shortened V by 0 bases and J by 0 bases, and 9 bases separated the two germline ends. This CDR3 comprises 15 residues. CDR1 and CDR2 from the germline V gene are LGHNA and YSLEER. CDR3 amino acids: CASSQDSGNSYEQYF. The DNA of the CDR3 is TGCGCCAGCAGCCAAGATTCGGGGAACTCCTACGAGCAGTACTTC.

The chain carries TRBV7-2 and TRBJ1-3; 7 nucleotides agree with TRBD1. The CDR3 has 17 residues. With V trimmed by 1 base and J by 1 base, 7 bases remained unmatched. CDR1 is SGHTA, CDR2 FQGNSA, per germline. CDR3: CASSLEWGQHSGNTIYF. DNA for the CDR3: TGTGCCAGCAGCTTAGAATGGGGACAGCATTCTGGAAACACCATATATTTT.